These 19 T cell receptor beta chains came from one sample sequenced in a study of T cells in Graves' hyperthyroidism and ophthalmopathy. Using RNA transcripts as the source, TCR beta CDR3 regions were amplified. Primed by the HTBI set, a first-round RT-PCR was run on the TCR CDR3. TCRdb reprocessed the multiplex PCR reads via MiXCR and lists one record per CDR3 protein. The sample has around 350,000 distinct CDR3 sequences, about 14% seen once. The material sequenced was blood. The source is a woman aged 25 to 39 with Graves' ophthalmopathy.

This chain's CDR3 is CSVVTGLGGYTF. As DNA, the CDR3 is TGCAGCGTTGTAACCGGTTTGGGTGGCTACACCTTC. The rearrangement uses TRBV29-1 and TRBJ1-2; D unresolved. The V end lost 4 bases, the J end lost 7 bases, and 13 bases lay between the germline ends. CDR1 is SQVTM, CDR2 ANQGSEA, per germline. The CDR3 has 12 residues.

The rearrangement links TRBV9 to TRBJ2-5; the D gene is possibly TRBD2 (5 bases). Trimming left V 2 bases short and J 0 bases short, with 11 bases between. Germline V gene sequence: CDR1 SGDLS, CDR2 YYNGEE. The CDR3 is 15 amino acids. This chain's CDR3 is CASSVGIQYQETQYF. The DNA of the CDR3 is TGTGCCAGCAGCGTCGGGATCCAGTACCAAGAGACCCAGTACTTC.

This clonotype was seen many times. CDR3 protein: CASSLTGTGAPEQYF. The CDR3 region has the DNA TGTGCCAGCAGTTTAACCGGGACAGGGGCACCCGAGCAGTACTTC. The J gene is TRBJ2-7, the V gene TRBV28; TRBD1 aligns across 10 bases. CDR1 MDHEN and CDR2 SYDVKM come from the germline V gene. V dropped 2 bases and J dropped 6; count of bases not matched to a gene: 7. CDR3 size: 15 residues.

In this sample, this clonotype turned up many times. This chain joins TRBV11-2 and TRBJ2-2; D gene unclear. In germline, CDR1 is SGHAT, CDR2 FQNNGV. This CDR3 region has 15 residues. Trimming shortened V by 3 bases and J by 0 bases, and 8 bases separated the two germline ends. The CDR3 sequence is CASSFLVTNTGELFF. CDR3 sequence (DNA): TGTGCCAGCAGCTTTCTGGTCACGAACACCGGGGAGCTGTTTTTT. The full variable domain, in which reference TRBV11-2 and TRBJ2-2 provide the parts outside the CDR3, is EAGVAQSPRYKIIEKRQSVAFWCNPISGHATLYWYQQILGQGPKLLIQFQNNGVVDDSQLPKDRFSAERLKGVDSTLKIQPAKLEDSAVYLCASSFLVTNTGELFFGEGSRLTVL.

The J gene is TRBJ1-1, the V gene TRBV11-2; D uncertain. Germline V gene sequence: CDR1 SGHAT, CDR2 FQNNGV. The V and J ends lost 1 base and 10 bases respectively, with 10 bases between them. This CDR3 comprises 12 residues. The DNA for the CDR3 is TGTGCCAGCAGCTTAGCCCATGTTGGAGCTTTCTTT. Translation: CASSLAHVGAFF. The complete variable domain, with remaining parts taken from reference TRBV11-2 and TRBJ1-1, reads EAGVAQSPRYKIIEKRQSVAFWCNPISGHATLYWYQQILGQGPKLLIQFQNNGVVDDSQLPKDRFSAERLKGVDSTLKIQPAKLEDSAVYLCASSLAHVGAFFGQGTRLTVV.

V is TRBV5-4 and J is TRBJ2-1, with TRBD2 identical over 12 bases. V shed 2 bases and J 5 bases; nucleotides not matched to a gene: 5. The CDR3 has 16 residues. From germline, CDR1 is SGHNT and CDR2 YYREEE (reference sequence). CDR3 DNA: TGTGCCAGCAGCTTTCTAGCGGGGGGGCAGGACAATGAGCAGTTCTTC. Its protein is CASSFLAGGQDNEQFF.

Ten or more counts support this clonotype. V gene TRBV5-1 combines with J gene TRBJ1-6, with 7 positions matching TRBD1. Trimming at V came to 4 bases and at J to 10 bases, leaving 11 bases not matched to a gene. Germline loops: CDR1 SGHRS, CDR2 YFSETQ. The CDR3 runs 15 residues. The CDR3 sequence is CASSPGVQGTSPLHF. CDR3 nucleotide sequence: TGCGCCAGCAGCCCTGGGGTACAGGGGACATCACCCCTCCACTTT.

This chain connects TRBV10-2 to TRBJ2-1, with D possibly matching TRBD2 (7 bases). This CDR3 is built from 14 residues. From germline, CDR1 is WSHSY and CDR2 SAAADI. Trimming took off 7 bases at V and 7 bases at J, with 17 bases between the two ends. The CDR3 DNA reads TGCGCCAGCACTTCCACTGCGGGGGCAAATGAGCAGTTCTTC. It translates to CASTSTAGANEQFF.

The V gene is TRBV19, the J gene TRBJ2-7; 8 nucleotides agree with TRBD1. The germline V gene encodes CDR1 LNHDA and CDR2 SQIVND (reference sequence). Trimming cost V 7 bases and J 4 bases; bases outside gene matches: 9. The CDR3 length is 14 residues. The CDR3 spells CASTRGQGPYEQYF. The DNA of the CDR3 is TGTGCCAGTACCCGAGGACAGGGTCCGTACGAGCAGTACTTC.

The rearrangement joins TRBV28 to TRBJ1-1; the match to TRBD1 covers 11 bases. Looked up from germline, CDR1 is MDHEN and CDR2 is SYDVKM. The CDR3 is made up of 15 amino acids. Trimming took 5 bases from V and 5 from J; bases not matched to a gene: 7. The CDR3 coding sequence is TGTGCCAGCAGTGGGACAGGGGGGATGTATACTGAAGCTTTCTTT. The encoded protein is CASSGTGGMYTEAFF.

This clonotype was seen repeatedly, ten times or more. V and J are TRBV18 and TRBJ2-1; 7 nucleotides match TRBD2. The CDR3 runs 14 residues. The junction had 11 bases not matched to a gene; V was cut back by 6 bases and J by 9 bases. From germline, CDR1 is KGHSH and CDR2 LQKENI. The DNA for the CDR3 is TGTGCCAGCTCCCCTAGGCGGGGGTTGGGTGAGCAGTTCTTC. Its protein is CASSPRRGLGEQFF.

Concerning this clonotype itself: An end of the junction does not agree with germline; a read error may underlie this. The chain recombines TRBV7-9 with TRBJ1-1; the match to TRBD1 covers 7 bases. Germline V gene sequence: CDR1 SEHNR, CDR2 FQNEAQ (reference sequence). This CDR3 contains 15 residues. The CDR3 protein is CASSLRPGGSTGAFF. CDR3 sequence (DNA): TGTGCCAGCAGCTTAAGGCCAGGGGGATCCACTGGAGCTTTCTTT.

This clonotype was counted a single time. A read error may produce the germline difference seen at one junction end. The rearrangement links TRBV12-3 or TRBV12-4 to TRBJ2-6; no clear D. CDR3 length: 16 amino acids. CDR3 sequence: CASGLAVVSGANVLTF. CDR3 sequence (DNA): TGTGCCAGCGGTTTAGCAGTGGTATCTGGGGCCAACGTCCTGACTTTC.

This clonotype was counted many times. This chain uses TRBV7-2 with TRBJ1-4; the D is unclear. Germline V gene data show CDR1 as SGHTA and CDR2 as FQGNSA. This CDR3 is 14 amino acids long. The V and J ends lost 3 bases and 8 bases respectively, with 13 bases between them. The CDR3 sequence: CASSFGIFQEKLFF. In DNA, the CDR3 is TGTGCCAGCAGCTTTGGGATTTTCCAGGAAAAACTGTTTTTT. Using reference TRBV7-2 and TRBJ1-4 for the parts outside the CDR3, the full variable domain is GAGVSQSPSNKVTEKGKDVELRCDPISGHTALYWYRQSLGQGLEFLIYFQGNSAPDKSGLPSDRFSAERTGGSVSTLTIQRTQQEDSAVYLCASSFGIFQEKLFFGSGTQLSVL.

This sequence joins TRBV12-3 or TRBV12-4 and TRBJ1-1; D uncertain. The CDR3 is 11 amino acids. The V end was cut by 6 bases, the J end by 12 bases, with 14 bases between. The CDR3 is CASSSRRLSFF. The CDR3 DNA reads as TGTGCCAGCAGCAGCCGCAGGCTGTCTTTCTTT.

This clonotype has ten or more counts. This chain uses TRBV5-1 with TRBJ1-1, with 8 bases fitting TRBD1. Trimming removed 0 bases from V and 1 base from J; junction bases left unmatched: 5. CDR1 and CDR2 from the germline V gene are SGHRS and YFSETQ. The CDR3 is 16 residues long. The CDR3 reads CASSLATGGENTEAFF. The CDR3 coding sequence is TGCGCCAGCAGCTTGGCCACAGGGGGAGAGAACACTGAAGCTTTCTTT.

The genes are TRBV3-1 and TRBJ2-3; 9 bases agree with TRBD2. The CDR3 runs 16 residues. Trimming took 2 bases from V and 0 from J; bases not matched to a gene: 3. Germline CDR1 and CDR2: LGHDT and YNNKEL (reference sequence). CDR3 region: CASSQLRGGSTDTQYF. Here the CDR3 DNA reads TGTGCCAGCAGCCAACTGCGGGGGGGAAGCACAGATACGCAGTATTTT.

This clonotype was observed at least ten times. The rearrangement links TRBV12-3 or TRBV12-4 to TRBJ1-4; D is possibly TRBD1 (5 bases). This CDR3 region has 15 residues. Trimming took 3 bases from V and 2 from J, leaving 10 bases between them. CDR3 sequence: CASSLGLRTNEKLFF. CDR3 nucleotide sequence: TGTGCCAGCAGTTTGGGACTCAGGACTAATGAAAAACTGTTTTTT.

Remarks on this clonotype: With a much larger clone just one base away, this may be a read error. The rearrangement joins TRBV6-1 to TRBJ2-7, with D tentatively TRBD2 (5 bases). The V and J ends lost 3 bases and 6 bases respectively, with 12 bases between them. The CDR3 loop spans 13 amino acids. The V gene's germline CDR1 is MNHNS and CDR2 SASEGT. This CDR3 is CASSDEGNAEQYF. The CDR3 region has the DNA TGTGCCAGCAGTGACGAGGGAAACGCCGAGCAGTACTTC.